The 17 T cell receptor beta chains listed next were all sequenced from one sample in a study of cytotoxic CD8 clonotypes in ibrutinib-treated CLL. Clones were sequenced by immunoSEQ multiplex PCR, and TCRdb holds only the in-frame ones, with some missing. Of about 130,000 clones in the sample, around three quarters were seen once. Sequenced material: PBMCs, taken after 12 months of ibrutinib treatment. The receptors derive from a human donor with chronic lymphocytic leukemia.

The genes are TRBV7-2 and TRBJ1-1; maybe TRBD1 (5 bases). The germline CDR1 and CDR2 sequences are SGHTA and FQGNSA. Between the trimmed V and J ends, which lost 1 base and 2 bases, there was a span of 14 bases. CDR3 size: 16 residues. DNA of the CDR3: TGTGCCAGCAGCTTAGGGGCGGGACGGCTAAACACTGAAGCTTTCTTT. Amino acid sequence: CASSLGAGRLNTEAFF.

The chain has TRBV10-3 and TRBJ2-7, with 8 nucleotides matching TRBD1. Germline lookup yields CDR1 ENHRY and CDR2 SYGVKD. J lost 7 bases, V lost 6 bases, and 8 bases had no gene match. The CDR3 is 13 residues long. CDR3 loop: CAIRGQAADEQYF. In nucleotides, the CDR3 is TGTGCCATCAGGGGACAGGCCGCAGATGAGCAGTACTTC.

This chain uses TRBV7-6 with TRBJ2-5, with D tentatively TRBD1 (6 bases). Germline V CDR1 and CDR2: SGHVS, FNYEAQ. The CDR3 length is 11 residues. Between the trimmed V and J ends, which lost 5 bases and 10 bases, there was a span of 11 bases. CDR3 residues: CASSTAGDQYF. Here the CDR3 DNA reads TGTGCCAGCAGCACAGCAGGGGACCAGTACTTC.

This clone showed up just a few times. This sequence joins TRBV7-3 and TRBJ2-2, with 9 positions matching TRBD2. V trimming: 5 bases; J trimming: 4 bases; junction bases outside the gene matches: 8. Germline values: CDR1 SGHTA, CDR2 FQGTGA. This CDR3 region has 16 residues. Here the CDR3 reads CASSPLSGSSTGELFF. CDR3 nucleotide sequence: TGTGCCAGCAGCCCACTTAGCGGGAGCTCCACCGGGGAGCTGTTTTTT. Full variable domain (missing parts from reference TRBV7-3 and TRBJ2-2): GAGVSQTPSNKVTEKGKYVELRCDPISGHTALYWYRQSLGQGPEFLIYFQGTGAADDSGLPNDRFFAVRPEGSVSTLKIQRTERGDSAVYLCASSPLSGSSTGELFFGEGSRLTVL.

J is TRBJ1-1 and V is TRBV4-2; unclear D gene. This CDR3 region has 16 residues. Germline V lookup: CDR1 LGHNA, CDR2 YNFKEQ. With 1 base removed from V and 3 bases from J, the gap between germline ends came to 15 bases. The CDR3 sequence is CASSQGVRRVDTEAFF. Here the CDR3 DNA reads TGTGCCAGCAGCCAAGGGGTCAGACGGGTGGACACTGAAGCTTTCTTT.

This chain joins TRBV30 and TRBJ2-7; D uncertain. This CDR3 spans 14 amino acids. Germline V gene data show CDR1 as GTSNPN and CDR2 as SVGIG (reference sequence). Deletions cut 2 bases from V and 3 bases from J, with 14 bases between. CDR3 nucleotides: TGTGCCTGGAGTTTCAGACTGAAGGACTACGAGCAGTACTTC. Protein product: CAWSFRLKDYEQYF.

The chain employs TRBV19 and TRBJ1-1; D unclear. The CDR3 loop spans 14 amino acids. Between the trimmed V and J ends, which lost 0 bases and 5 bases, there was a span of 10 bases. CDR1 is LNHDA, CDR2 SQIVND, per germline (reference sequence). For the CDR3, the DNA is TGTGCCAGTAGTATAGAGAACAGTTGGACTGAAGCTTTCTTT. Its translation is CASSIENSWTEAFF.

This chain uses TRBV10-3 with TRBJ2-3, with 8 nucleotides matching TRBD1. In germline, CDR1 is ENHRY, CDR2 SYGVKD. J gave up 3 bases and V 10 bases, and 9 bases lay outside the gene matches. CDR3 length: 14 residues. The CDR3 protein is CATVWDRSTDTQYF. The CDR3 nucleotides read TGTGCCACCGTATGGGACAGGAGTACAGATACGCAGTATTTT.

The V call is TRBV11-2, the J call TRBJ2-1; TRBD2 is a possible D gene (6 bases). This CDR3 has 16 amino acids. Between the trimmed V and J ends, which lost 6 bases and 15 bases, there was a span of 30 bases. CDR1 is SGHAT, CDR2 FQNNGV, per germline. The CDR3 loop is CASRLPGLRNSGHRFF. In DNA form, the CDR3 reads TGTGCCAGCAGATTACCGGGACTCCGCAATTCTGGACATCGGTTCTTC.

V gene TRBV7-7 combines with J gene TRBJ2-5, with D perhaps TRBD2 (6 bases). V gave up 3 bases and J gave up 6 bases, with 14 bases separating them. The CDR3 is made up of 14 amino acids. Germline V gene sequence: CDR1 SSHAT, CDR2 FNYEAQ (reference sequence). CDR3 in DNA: TGTGCCAGCAGCTTCTCTAGCGAATCAAAGACCCAGTACTTC. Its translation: CASSFSSESKTQYF.

CDR3 in DNA: TGTGCCAGCACCAACTTGCGGTACTCCTACGAGCAGTACTTC. It yields the protein CASTNLRYSYEQYF. This sequence joins TRBV6-6 and TRBJ2-7; D unresolved. Looked up from germline, CDR1 is MNHNY and CDR2 is SVGAGI (reference sequence). The CDR3 is 14 amino acids. Trimming pared 7 bases from V and 0 bases from J, leaving 13 bases between.

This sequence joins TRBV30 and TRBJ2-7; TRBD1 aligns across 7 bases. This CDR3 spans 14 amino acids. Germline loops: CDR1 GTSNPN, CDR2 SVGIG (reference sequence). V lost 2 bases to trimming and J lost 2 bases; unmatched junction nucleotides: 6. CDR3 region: CAWSTGTATYEQYF. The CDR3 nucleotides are TGTGCCTGGAGTACCGGGACAGCTACCTACGAGCAGTACTTC. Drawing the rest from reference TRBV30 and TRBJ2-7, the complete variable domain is SQTIHQWPATLVQPVGSPLSLECTVEGTSNPNLYWYRQAAGRGLQLLFYSVGIGQISSEVPQNLSASRPQDRQFILSSKKLLLSDSGFYLCAWSTGTATYEQYFGPGTRLTVT.

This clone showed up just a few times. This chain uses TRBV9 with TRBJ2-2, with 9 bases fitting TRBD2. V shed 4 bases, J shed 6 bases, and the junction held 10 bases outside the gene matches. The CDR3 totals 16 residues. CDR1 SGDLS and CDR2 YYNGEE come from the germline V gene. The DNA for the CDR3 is TGTGCCAGCAGCTTACGACTAGCGGTATCCTCCGGGGAGCTGTTTTTT. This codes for CASSLRLAVSSGELFF.

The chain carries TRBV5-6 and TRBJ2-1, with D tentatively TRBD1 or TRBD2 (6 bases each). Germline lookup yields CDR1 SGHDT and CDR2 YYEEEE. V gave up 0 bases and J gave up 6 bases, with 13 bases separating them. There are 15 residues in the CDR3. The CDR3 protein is CASSLVWGASNEQFF. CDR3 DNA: TGTGCCAGCAGCTTGGTGTGGGGGGCTAGCAATGAGCAGTTCTTC.

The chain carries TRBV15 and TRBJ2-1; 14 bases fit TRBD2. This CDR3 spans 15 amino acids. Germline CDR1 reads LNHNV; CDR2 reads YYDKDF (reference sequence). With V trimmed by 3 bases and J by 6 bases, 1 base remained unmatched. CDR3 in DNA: TGTGCCACCAGCAGGGGACTAGCGGGAGTCAATGAGCAGTTCTTC. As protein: CATSRGLAGVNEQFF.

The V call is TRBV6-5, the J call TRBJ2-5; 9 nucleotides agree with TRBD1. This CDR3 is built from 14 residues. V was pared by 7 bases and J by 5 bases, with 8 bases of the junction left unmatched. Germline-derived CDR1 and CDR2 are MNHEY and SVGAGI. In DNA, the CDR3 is TGTGCCAGCACAAAACAGGGGGCCGAGGAGACCCAGTACTTC. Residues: CASTKQGAEETQYF.

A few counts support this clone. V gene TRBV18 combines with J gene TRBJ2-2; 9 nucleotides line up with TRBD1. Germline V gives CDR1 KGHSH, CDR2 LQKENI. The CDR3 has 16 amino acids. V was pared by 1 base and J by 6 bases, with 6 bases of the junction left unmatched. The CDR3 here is CASSPLGQGFSGELFF. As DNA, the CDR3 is TGTGCCAGCTCACCACTGGGACAGGGTTTTTCCGGGGAGCTGTTTTTT.